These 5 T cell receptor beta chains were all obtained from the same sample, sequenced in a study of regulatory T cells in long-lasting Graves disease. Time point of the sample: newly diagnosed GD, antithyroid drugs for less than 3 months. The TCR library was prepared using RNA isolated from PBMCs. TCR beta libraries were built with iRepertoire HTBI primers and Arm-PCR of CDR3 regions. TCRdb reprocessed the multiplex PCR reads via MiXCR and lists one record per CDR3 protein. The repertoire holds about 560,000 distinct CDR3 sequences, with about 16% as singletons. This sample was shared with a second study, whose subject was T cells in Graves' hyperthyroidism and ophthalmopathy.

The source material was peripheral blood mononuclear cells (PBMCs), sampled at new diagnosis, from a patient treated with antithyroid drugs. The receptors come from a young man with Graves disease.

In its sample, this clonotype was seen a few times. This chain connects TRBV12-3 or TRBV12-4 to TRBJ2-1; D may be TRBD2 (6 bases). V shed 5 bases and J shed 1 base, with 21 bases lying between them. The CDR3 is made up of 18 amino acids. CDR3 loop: CASSPLESSGGSYNEQFF. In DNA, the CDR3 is TGTGCCAGCAGTCCACTGGAGAGCTCTGGAGGGTCCTACAATGAGCAGTTCTTC.

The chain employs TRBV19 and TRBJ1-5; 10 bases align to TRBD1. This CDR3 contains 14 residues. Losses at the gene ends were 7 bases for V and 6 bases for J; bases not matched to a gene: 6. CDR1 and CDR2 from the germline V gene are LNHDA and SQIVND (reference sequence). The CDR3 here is CASTGQGSGQPQHF. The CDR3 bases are TGTGCCAGTACGGGACAGGGGTCTGGTCAGCCCCAGCATTTT.

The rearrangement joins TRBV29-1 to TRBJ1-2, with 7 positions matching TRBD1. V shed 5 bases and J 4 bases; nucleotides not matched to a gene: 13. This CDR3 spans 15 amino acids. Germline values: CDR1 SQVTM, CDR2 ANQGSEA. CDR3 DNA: TGCAGCGTTTCCCCCTCCGGACAGGTGTCCTATGGCTACACCTTC. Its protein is CSVSPSGQVSYGYTF.

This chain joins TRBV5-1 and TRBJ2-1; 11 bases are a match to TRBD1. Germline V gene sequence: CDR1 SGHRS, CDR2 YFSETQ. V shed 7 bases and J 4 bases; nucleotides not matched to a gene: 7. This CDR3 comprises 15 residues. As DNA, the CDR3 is TGCGCCAGCCTTCTCGGACAGGGGGCATACAATGAGCAGTTCTTC. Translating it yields CASLLGQGAYNEQFF.

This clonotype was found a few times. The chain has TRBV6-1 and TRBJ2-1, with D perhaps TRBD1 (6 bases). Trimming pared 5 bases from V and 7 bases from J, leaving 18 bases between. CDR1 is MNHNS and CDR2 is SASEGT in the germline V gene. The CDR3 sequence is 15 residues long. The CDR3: CASSRGSSLANEQFF. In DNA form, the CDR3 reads TGTGCCAGCAGTAGGGGGTCCAGTCTGGCGAATGAGCAGTTCTTC.